Listed below are T cell receptor beta chains from one sample, sequenced in a study of T-cell memory formation after mild COVID-19. TCRdb re-derived calls from the 5' RACE reads in MiXCR, one entry per CDR3 protein. This sample has around 430,000 distinct CDR3 sequences, with about a sixth found just once. Sequenced input: PBMCs or a T cell subset sorted from them (not recorded which). Receptors originate from a man aged 18-30 years who had mild COVID-19 (a few samples of this study predate the infection). Cell type and time point are not known. CDR3s include the opening cysteine and the closing phenylalanine or tryptophan. A D gene is named only where the DNA matches it firmly. Expanded clones are given a class, and other clones once, few, many or no size at all.

v_call	d_call	cdr3_length	clone_size	j_call	cdr3_nt	cdr3_aa
TRBV5-1	NA	13	few	TRBJ1-2	TGCGCCAGCAGCTTGGCAGGGACGGATGGCTACACCTTC	CASSLAGTDGYTF
TRBV7-2	TRBD1	14	many	TRBJ2-7	TGTGCCAGCAGCTTCGGGACAGGGCGATACGAGCAGTACTTC	CASSFGTGRYEQYF
TRBV5-5	TRBD1	14	NA	TRBJ1-2	TGTGCCAGCAGCGTTGGGACAGGGACCTATGGCTACACCTTC	CASSVGTGTYGYTF
TRBV7-2	TRBD2	15	few	TRBJ2-7	TGTGCCAGCAGCTCCCGGGGACTAGACCCCTACGAGCAGTACTTC	CASSSRGLDPYEQYF
TRBV20-1	NA	12	NA	TRBJ2-5	TGCAGTGCTAGAGGACTAGATATCACCCAGTACTTC	CSARGLDITQYF
TRBV7-9	NA	16	few	TRBJ1-3	TGTGCCAGCAGCCGGACGTCTCGAGGGTCCGGAAACACCATATATTTT	CASSRTSRGSGNTIYF
TRBV11-2	TRBD2	15	few	TRBJ2-1	TGTGCCAGCAGCGAAGGGACTAGCGGGGGCGATGAGCAGTTCTTC	CASSEGTSGGDEQFF
TRBV6-5	TRBD2	17	few	TRBJ2-5	TGTGCCAGCAGTCATAGACTAGCGGCCTCCTTGGAGGTAGCCCAGTACTTC	CASSHRLAASLEVAQYF
TRBV20-1	TRBD2	14	many	TRBJ2-1	TGCAGTGCTAGACTAGCGGGGGGGTACAATGAGCAGTTCTTC	CSARLAGGYNEQFF
TRBV5-1	NA	15	few	TRBJ2-1	TGCGCCAGCAGCTTGGGGGTGTTTTCCTACAATGAGCAGTTCTTC	CASSLGVFSYNEQFF
TRBV14	NA	15	few	TRBJ1-6	TGTGCCAGCAGCCAAGTCCCGGGGTTATTATCGCCCCTCCACTTT	CASSQVPGLLSPLHF
TRBV7-9	NA	15	NA	TRBJ2-1	TGTGCCAGCAGCTTAGATGGTCGGGTGTACAATGAGCAGTTCTTC	CASSLDGRVYNEQFF
TRBV5-6	NA	14	few	TRBJ1-6	TGTGCCAGCAGCCCTGGGAGGGTTTATTCACCCCTCCACTTT	CASSPGRVYSPLHF
TRBV5-1	NA	14	NA	TRBJ2-7	TGCGCCAGCAGCTTGGAAGTGGGGACCCACGAGCAGTACTTC	CASSLEVGTHEQYF
TRBV7-2	NA	13	few	TRBJ1-5	TGTGCCAGCAGTCGCCAGGGACATCAGCCCCAGCATTTT	CASSRQGHQPQHF
TRBV7-3	NA	17	NA	TRBJ1-2	TGTGCCAGCAGCTTAACGTTTACGTCGGGGGGCGCGAAGGGCTACACCTTC	CASSLTFTSGGAKGYTF
TRBV11-2	NA	15	few	TRBJ2-1	TGTGCCAGCAGCTTAGAATACGGGGCCTACAATGAGCAGTTCTTC	CASSLEYGAYNEQFF
TRBV7-8	NA	13	few	TRBJ1-2	TGTGCCAGCAGCAAAGCTGATGGGTATGGCTACACCTTC	CASSKADGYGYTF
TRBV4-1	NA	14	NA	TRBJ2-2	TGCGCCAGCAGCTGGGGGCAGGGTTCCGGGGAGCTGTTTTTT	CASSWGQGSGELFF
TRBV6-2/TRBV6-3	NA	13	few	TRBJ1-5	TGTGCCACCCAAACCCAGGTCAATCAGCCCCAGCATTTT	CATQTQVNQPQHF
TRBV7-2	NA	12	NA	TRBJ1-6	TGTGCCAGCAGCTTATTTGCATCACCCCTCCACTTT	CASSLFASPLHF
TRBV4-1	NA	14	few	TRBJ1-1	TGCGCCAGCAGCCAAGTCTCGGGACGCACTGAAGCTTTCTTT	CASSQVSGRTEAFF
TRBV5-1	TRBD1	16	few	TRBJ2-3	TGCGCCAGCAGCACGAGGGGGCCGGCTTCAACAGATACGCAGTATTTT	CASSTRGPASTDTQYF
TRBV25-1	NA	11	NA	TRBJ2-7	TGTGCCACCCTCGGGGGCTACGAGCAGTACTTC	CATLGGYEQYF
TRBV7-9	NA	15	NA	TRBJ2-5	TGTGCCAGCAGCTTAGCGGTCTCGCCCCAAGAGACCCAGTACTTC	CASSLAVSPQETQYF
TRBV10-3	NA	13	many	TRBJ1-3	TGTGCCACCTGGCGCTCGTCTGGAAACACCATATATTTT	CATWRSSGNTIYF
TRBV5-4	NA	16	NA	TRBJ2-5	TGTGCCAGCAGCTTGGTCGCCAGGGGAGGAGACGAGACCCAGTACTTC	CASSLVARGGDETQYF
TRBV11-2	NA	14	NA	TRBJ2-3	TGTGCCAGCAGCTTTGGACAGATCACAGATACGCAGTATTTT	CASSFGQITDTQYF
TRBV3-1	NA	12	few	TRBJ1-1	TGTGCCAGCAGCGACACAGGGAGGGTGGCTTTCTTT	CASSDTGRVAFF
TRBV6-2/TRBV6-3	TRBD1	16	NA	TRBJ1-1	TGTGCCAGCAGTGATCCGACAGGGGGCGCGAACACTGAAGCTTTCTTT	CASSDPTGGANTEAFF
TRBV12-3/TRBV12-4	TRBD1	15	NA	TRBJ1-5	TGTGCCAGCAGTTTTAACAGGGGATTCAATCAGCCCCAGCATTTT	CASSFNRGFNQPQHF
TRBV7-2	TRBD1	15	NA	TRBJ1-2	TGTGCCAGCAGCTTTCCTGGACAGGAATCCTATGGCTACACCTTC	CASSFPGQESYGYTF
TRBV6-5	TRBD1	14	NA	TRBJ2-6	TGTGCCAGCAGTTCACCGGGACAGGGGAACGTCCTGACTTTC	CASSSPGQGNVLTF
TRBV29-1	NA	13	few	TRBJ2-7	TGCAGCGCCGTCGTCTCCAGTTCCTACGAGCAGTACTTC	CSAVVSSSYEQYF
TRBV9	NA	14	few	TRBJ2-5	TGTGCCAGCAGCGTAGCCGGGAGACAAGAGACCCAGTACTTC	CASSVAGRQETQYF
TRBV6-6	NA	16	NA	TRBJ1-2	TGTGCCAGCAGTTACCTCGGGCAGGGCGAAAGCTATGGCTACACCTTC	CASSYLGQGESYGYTF
TRBV6-5	NA	15	few	TRBJ1-6	TGTGCCAGCAGACCCGGCCTGGGAATTAATTCACCCCTCCACTTT	CASRPGLGINSPLHF
TRBV4-3	NA	16	few	TRBJ2-4	TGCGCCAGCAGCCCGGGACCCTTAGGTGGGGGGAACATTCAGTACTTC	CASSPGPLGGGNIQYF
TRBV4-1	NA	18	few	TRBJ1-6	TGCGCCAGCAGCCAAGATAGAGGGGCGAGCTCCTATAATTCACCCCTCCACTTT	CASSQDRGASSYNSPLHF